Described below is a single T cell receptor beta chain sequence and its context. The sample comes from a study of technical replicates of blood from a few donors. There are 13 residues in the CDR3. Germline V gene sequence: CDR1 LNHDA, CDR2 SQIVND (reference sequence). V trimming: 6 bases; J trimming: 4 bases; junction bases outside the gene matches: 5. The table came from immunoSEQ multiplex PCR; TCRdb's copy has only in-frame clones and leaves some out. The sample lists tens of thousands of clones; just over 90% were seen once. The clonotype originates from a human donor in good health. The gene calls are TRBV19 and TRBJ1-2; the match to TRBD1 covers 7 bases. The sequenced sample consisted of T cells isolated from PBMCs. The CDR3 region is CASRTGIIYGYTF. The CDR3 DNA reads as TGTGCCAGTAGGACAGGGATCATCTATGGCTACACCTTC. Filled out from reference TRBV19 and TRBJ1-2, the complete variable domain reads DGGITQSPKYLFRKEGQNVTLSCEQNLNHDAMYWYRQDPGQGLRLIYYSQIVNDFQKGDIAEGYSVSREKKESFPLTVTSAQKNPTAFYLCASRTGIIYGYTFGSGTRLTVV.